The present T cell receptor (beta chain) was sequenced within a study of blood T cell repertoires in COVID-19. Overall study: Spain, Italy and the United States supplied samples that represented acute and convalescent COVID-19. Sources were T cells, B-cell-depleted T cells, or PBMCs; the material itself was cDNA or gDNA.

The CDR3 contains 12 residues. Trimming cost V 3 bases and J 7 bases, with 9 bases left between them. The germline V gene encodes CDR1 KGHSH and CDR2 LQKENI. As originally analysed: Quantification of nucleated cells was approximated via reference gene primer amplification. Sequencing was performed with immunoSEQ multiplex PCR; in TCRdb, only in-frame clones are kept and a portion is missing. D and trimming come from the DNA, and the V and J calls and clone size come from that table. This sample has over 250,000 clones; 88% occur once, and the top ten carry about 4%. The sequence was collected from a man in his 60s who had recovered from COVID-19. This chain links TRBV18 with TRBJ2-5, with a weak D call TRBD2 (5 bases). The source material was peripheral blood. The CDR3 spells CASSPYRGTQYF. The CDR3 DNA reads as TGTGCCAGCTCACCCTACCGGGGGACCCAGTACTTC. Full variable domain (outside the CDR3, taken from reference TRBV18 and TRBJ2-5): NAGVMQNPRHLVRRRGQEARLRCSPMKGHSHVYWYRQLPEEGLKFMVYLQKENIIDESGMPKERFSAEFPKEGPSILRIQQVVRGDSAAYFCASSPYRGTQYFGPGTRLLVL.